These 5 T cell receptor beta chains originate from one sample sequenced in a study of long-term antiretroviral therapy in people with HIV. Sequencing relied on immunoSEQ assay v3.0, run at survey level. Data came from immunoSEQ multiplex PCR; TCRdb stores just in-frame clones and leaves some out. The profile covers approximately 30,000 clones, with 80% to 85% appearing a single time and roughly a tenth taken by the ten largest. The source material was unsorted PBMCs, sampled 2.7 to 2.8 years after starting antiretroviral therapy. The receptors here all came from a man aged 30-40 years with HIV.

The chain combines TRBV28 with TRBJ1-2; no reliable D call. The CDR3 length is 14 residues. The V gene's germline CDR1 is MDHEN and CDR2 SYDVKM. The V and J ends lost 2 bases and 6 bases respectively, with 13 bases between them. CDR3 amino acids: CASSLAALVDGYTF. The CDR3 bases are TGTGCCAGCAGTTTAGCAGCCCTCGTCGATGGCTACACCTTC.

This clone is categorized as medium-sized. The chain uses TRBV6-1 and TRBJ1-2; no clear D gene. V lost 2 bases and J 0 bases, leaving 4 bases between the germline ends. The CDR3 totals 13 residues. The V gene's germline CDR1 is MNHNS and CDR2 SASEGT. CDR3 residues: CASSERPNYGYTF. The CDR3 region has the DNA TGTGCCAGCAGTGAAAGACCTAACTATGGCTACACCTTC.

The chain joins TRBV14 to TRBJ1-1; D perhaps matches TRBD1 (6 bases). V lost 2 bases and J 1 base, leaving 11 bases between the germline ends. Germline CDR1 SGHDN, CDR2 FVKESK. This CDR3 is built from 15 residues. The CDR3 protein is CASSQSGARNTEAFF. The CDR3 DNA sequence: TGTGCCAGCAGCCAATCGGGGGCGCGGAACACTGAAGCTTTCTTT.

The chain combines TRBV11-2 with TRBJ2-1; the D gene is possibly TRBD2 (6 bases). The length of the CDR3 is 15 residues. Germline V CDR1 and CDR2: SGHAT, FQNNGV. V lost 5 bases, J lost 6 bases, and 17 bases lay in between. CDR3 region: CASSIGTGQFNEQFF. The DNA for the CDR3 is TGTGCCAGCAGCATCGGGACTGGGCAGTTCAATGAGCAGTTCTTC.

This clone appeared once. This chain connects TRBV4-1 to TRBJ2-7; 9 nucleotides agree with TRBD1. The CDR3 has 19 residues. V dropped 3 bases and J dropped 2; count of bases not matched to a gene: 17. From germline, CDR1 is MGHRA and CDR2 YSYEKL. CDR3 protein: CASSHPSIGGQGSPYEQYF. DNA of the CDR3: TGCGCCAGCAGCCACCCCTCAATCGGGGGACAGGGATCCCCCTACGAGCAGTACTTC.